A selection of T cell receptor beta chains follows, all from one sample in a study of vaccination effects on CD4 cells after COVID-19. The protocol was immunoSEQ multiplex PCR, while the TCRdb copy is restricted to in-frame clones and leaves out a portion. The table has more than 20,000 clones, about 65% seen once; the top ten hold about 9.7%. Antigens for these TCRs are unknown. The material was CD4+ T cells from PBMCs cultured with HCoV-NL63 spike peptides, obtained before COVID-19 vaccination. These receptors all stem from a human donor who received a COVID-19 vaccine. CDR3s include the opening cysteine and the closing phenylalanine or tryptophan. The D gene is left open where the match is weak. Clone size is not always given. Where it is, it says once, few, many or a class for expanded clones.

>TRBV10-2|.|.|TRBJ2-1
CASSPDGSSYNEQFF
TGCGCCAGCAGTCCTGACGGGAGCTCCTACAATGAGCAGTTCTTC
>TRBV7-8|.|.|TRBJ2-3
CASSLALLSTDTQYF
TGTGCCAGCAGCTTAGCACTACTTAGCACAGATACGCAGTATTTT
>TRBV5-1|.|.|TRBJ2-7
CASSLAVGSLASSYEQYF
TGCGCCAGCAGCTTGGCCGTTGGTAGCCTAGCCTCCTCCTACGAGCAGTACTTC
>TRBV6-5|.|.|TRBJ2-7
CASRPKHVGEQYF
TGTGCCAGCAGACCAAAGCACGTCGGCGAGCAGTACTTC
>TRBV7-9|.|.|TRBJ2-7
CASSTGRRTTPYEQYF
TGTGCCAGCAGCACGGGACGGCGGACGACCCCCTACGAGCAGTACTTC
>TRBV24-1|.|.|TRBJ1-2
CATSDFTQDYGYTF
TGTGCCACCAGTGATTTTACACAGGACTATGGCTACACCTTC
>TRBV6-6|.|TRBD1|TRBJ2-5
CASSYSGTGSQETQYF
TGTGCCAGCAGTTACTCCGGGACAGGCTCCCAAGAGACCCAGTACTTC
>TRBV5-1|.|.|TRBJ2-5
CASSLPPETQYF
TGCGCCAGCAGCCTCCCCCCAGAGACCCAGTACTTC
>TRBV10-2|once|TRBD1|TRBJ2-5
CASMGQRKETQYF
TGCGCCAGCATGGGACAGCGCAAAGAGACCCAGTACTTC
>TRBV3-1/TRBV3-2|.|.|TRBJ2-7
CASIYEQYF
TGTGCCAGCATCTACGAGCAGTACTTC
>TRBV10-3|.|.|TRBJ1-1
CAITLGDEDTEAFF
TGTGCCATCACTCTGGGGGACGAGGACACTGAAGCTTTCTTT
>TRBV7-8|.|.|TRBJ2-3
CASSLEGASTDTQYF
TGTGCCAGCAGCTTAGAAGGGGCTAGCACAGATACGCAGTATTTT
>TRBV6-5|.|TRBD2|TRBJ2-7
CASSYSAGVSYEQYF
TGTGCCAGCAGTTACTCGGCGGGAGTCTCCTACGAGCAGTACTTC
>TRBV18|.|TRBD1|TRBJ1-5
CASSQGQGADSNQPQHF
TGTGCCAGCTCACAGGGACAGGGGGCGGATAGCAATCAGCCCCAGCATTTT
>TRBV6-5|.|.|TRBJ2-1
CASRGTGRSEQFF
TGTGCCAGCAGGGGAACGGGACGAAGTGAGCAGTTCTTC
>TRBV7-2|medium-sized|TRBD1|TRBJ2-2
CASSLGGQGAIGELFF
TGTGCCAGCAGCTTAGGGGGACAGGGGGCCATCGGGGAGCTGTTTTTT
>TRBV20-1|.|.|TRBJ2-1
CSASRGDNEQFF
TGCAGTGCTAGTAGGGGGGACAATGAGCAGTTCTTC
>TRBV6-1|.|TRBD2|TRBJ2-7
CASSELITSGLSYEQYF
TGTGCCAGCAGTGAATTGATTACTAGCGGGCTCTCCTACGAGCAGTACTTC
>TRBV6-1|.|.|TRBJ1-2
CASSEEAAGARGYTF
TGTGCCAGCAGTGAAGAGGCGGCGGGGGCGCGGGGCTACACCTTC
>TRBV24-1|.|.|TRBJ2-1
CATSDSGAYEQFF
TGTGCCACCAGTGATTCGGGGGCCTATGAGCAGTTCTTC
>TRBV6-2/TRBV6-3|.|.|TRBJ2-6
CASIPWGEPGANVLTF
TGTGCCAGCATCCCGTGGGGGGAGCCTGGGGCCAACGTCCTGACTTTC
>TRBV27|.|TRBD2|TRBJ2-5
CASSWRAGGPVGKVETQYF
TGTGCCAGCAGTTGGAGAGCGGGAGGGCCGGTGGGCAAGGTGGAGACCCAGTACTTC
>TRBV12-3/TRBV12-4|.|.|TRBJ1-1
CASSTDMNTEAFF
TGTGCCAGCAGCACGGATATGAACACTGAAGCTTTCTTT
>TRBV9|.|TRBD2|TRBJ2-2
CASSVDLRGGYTGELFF
TGTGCCAGCAGCGTAGACTTGCGGGGGGGATACACCGGGGAGCTGTTTTTT
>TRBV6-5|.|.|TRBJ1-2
CASSYDSQYGYTF
TGTGCCAGCAGTTACGACAGCCAGTATGGCTACACCTTC
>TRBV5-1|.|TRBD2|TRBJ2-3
CASSLAGSGGAPDTQYF
TGCGCCAGCAGCTTGGCTGGTAGCGGGGGGGCCCCCGATACGCAGTATTTT
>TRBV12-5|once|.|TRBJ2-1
CASGLVLGGAGEQFF
TGTGCTAGTGGTTTGGTACTGGGGGGAGCGGGTGAGCAGTTCTTC
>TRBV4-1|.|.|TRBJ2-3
CASSQDIRGGDTQYF
TGCGCCAGCAGCCAAGATATTCGTGGGGGTGATACGCAGTATTTT
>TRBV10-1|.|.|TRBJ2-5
CASSDHGKKSKETQYF
TGCGCCAGCAGTGATCACGGGAAGAAAAGTAAAGAGACCCAGTACTTC
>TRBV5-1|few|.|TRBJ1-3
CASSTQGYSSGNTIYF
TGCGCCAGCAGCACCCAGGGTTATTCCTCTGGAAACACCATATATTTT
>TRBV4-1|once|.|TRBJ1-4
CASSQQRSTNEKLFF
TGCGCCAGCAGCCAACAGCGTTCAACTAATGAAAAACTGTTTTTT
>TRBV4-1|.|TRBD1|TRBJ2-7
CASSLPGQSYEQYF
TGCGCCAGCAGCCTTCCGGGACAGTCCTACGAGCAGTACTTC
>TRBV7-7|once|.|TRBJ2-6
CASSPGRSGANVLTF
TGTGCCAGCAGCCCAGGGCGCTCTGGGGCCAACGTCCTGACTTTC
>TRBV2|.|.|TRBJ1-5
CASSDALVGQPQHF
TGTGCCAGCAGTGACGCGCTCGTGGGTCAGCCCCAGCATTTT
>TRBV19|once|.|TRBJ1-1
CASSIRGGKTEAFF
TGTGCCAGTAGTATTCGCGGGGGCAAGACTGAAGCTTTCTTT
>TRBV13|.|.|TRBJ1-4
CASSLGPGGATNEKLFF
TGTGCCAGCAGCTTAGGTCCGGGAGGAGCAACTAATGAAAAACTGTTTTTT
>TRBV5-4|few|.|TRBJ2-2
CASSLESGLNTGELFF
TGTGCCAGCAGCTTGGAGTCAGGGTTGAACACCGGGGAGCTGTTTTTT
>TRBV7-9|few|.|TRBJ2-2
CASSLLRLNTGELFF
TGTGCCAGCAGCTTACTTCGGCTGAACACCGGGGAGCTGTTTTTT
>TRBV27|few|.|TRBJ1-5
CASSLLDSNQPQHF
TGTGCCAGCAGTTTGTTGGACAGCAATCAGCCCCAGCATTTT
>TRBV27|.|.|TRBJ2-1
CASSWVVNGEQFF
TGTGCCAGCAGCTGGGTCGTTAATGGTGAGCAGTTCTTC
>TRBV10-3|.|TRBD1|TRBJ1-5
CAISGQDRAGNQPQHF
TGTGCCATCAGTGGACAGGACAGGGCCGGCAATCAGCCCCAGCATTTT
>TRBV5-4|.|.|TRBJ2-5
CASGRGGWQETQYF
TGTGCCAGCGGTAGAGGGGGATGGCAAGAGACCCAGTACTTC
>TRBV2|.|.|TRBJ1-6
CASGGVGSPLHF
TGTGCCAGCGGGGGGGTTGGTTCACCCCTCCACTTT
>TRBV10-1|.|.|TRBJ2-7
CASSGPSTGKQYF
TGCGCCAGCAGTGGGCCCTCTACGGGCAAGCAGTACTTC